Listed below are T cell receptor beta chains from one sample, sequenced in a study of T-cell reconstitution after alpha-beta-depleted transplantation in children. MiXCR, run by TCRdb on the PCR reads, gives a single entry per CDR3 protein. The sample consists of about 580,000 distinct CDR3 sequences, roughly 23% of them appearing once. Sequenced here: PBMCs, mostly from graft donor cells, sampled 360 days after TCRalphabeta/CD19-depleted stem cell transplant. These receptors were collected from a boy in the first two years of life who had a stem cell transplant for acute myeloid leukemia, so the T cells may come from the graft donor. Each CDR3 is given with its conserved first and last residue. A D gene is named only where the DNA matches it firmly. Only some rows state a clone size, as once, few, many or a class for expanded clones.

>TRBJ2-1|TRBV2|NA|TRBD2
TGTGCCAGCTCCCCGATTCTAGCGGGGGGCCCATGGTCCTACAATGAGCAGTTCTTC
CASSPILAGGPWSYNEQFF
>TRBJ2-7|TRBV6-1|many|TRBD1
TGTGCCAGCGCACCGGACAGGGATACCTACGAGCAGTACTTC
CASAPDRDTYEQYF
>TRBJ2-1|TRBV20-1|few|NA
TGCAGTGCTAGAGTAAGGGCGGTGTATGAGCAGTTCTTC
CSARVRAVYEQFF
>TRBJ2-1|TRBV7-2|few|TRBD1
TGTGCCAGCAGCTTAGCCGTGACAGGGCCCAATGAGCAGTTCTTC
CASSLAVTGPNEQFF
>TRBJ1-5|TRBV7-8|NA|NA
TGTGCCAGCAGCTTAGAGATTCGACAGGTCTGGCAGCCCCAGCATTTT
CASSLEIRQVWQPQHF
>TRBJ1-2|TRBV7-2|few|NA
TGTGCCAGCAGCTCCCGACAGACCTATGGCTACACCTTC
CASSSRQTYGYTF
>TRBJ2-1|TRBV4-3|few|NA
TGCGCCAGCAGCCAGAGCGGGTCCAAGCAGTTCTTC
CASSQSGSKQFF
>TRBJ2-1|TRBV6-5|NA|NA
TGTGCCAGCAGTTATAGCTTCGACTACAATGAGCAGTTCTTC
CASSYSFDYNEQFF
>TRBJ1-5|TRBV20-1|NA|NA
TGCAGTGCCAGTTTCGATAGCAATCAGCCCCAGCATTTT
CSASFDSNQPQHF
>TRBJ2-5|TRBV20-1|few|NA
TGCAGTGCTAGTCAAGCGAAAGAGACCCAGTACTTC
CSASQAKETQYF
>TRBJ2-7|TRBV20-1|few|TRBD1
TGCAGTGCTGCCAAACAGGGGATCGGCTACGAGCAGTACTTC
CSAAKQGIGYEQYF
>TRBJ2-5|TRBV5-1|many|NA
TGCGCCAGCAGCTACCGCCCGGACCAAGAGACCCAGTACTTC
CASSYRPDQETQYF
>TRBJ2-5|TRBV20-1|many|NA
TGCAGTGCTAGGGCGGGCCAAGAGACCCAGTACTTC
CSARAGQETQYF
>TRBJ1-1|TRBV7-2|NA|NA
TGTGCCAGCAGCCCCACAGGGTCTGTGGCAGCTTTCTTT
CASSPTGSVAAFF
>TRBJ2-2|TRBV12-3/TRBV12-4|NA|NA
TGTGCCAGCAGCTGGCAGACCACCGGGGAGCTGTTTTTT
CASSWQTTGELFF
>TRBJ2-1|TRBV20-1|NA|TRBD2
TGCAGTGCCTTGGGGACTAGCGGGGGCCCGAAGAGCTCCTACAATGAGCAGTTCTTC
CSALGTSGGPKSSYNEQFF
>TRBJ1-2|TRBV6-5|NA|NA
TGTGCCAGCAGTTACTCGTATCAGAATGATGGCTACACCTTC
CASSYSYQNDGYTF
>TRBJ2-1|TRBV4-3|many|TRBD2
TGCGCCAGCAGCCAAGCGGGGGGGCTCGGGGAGCAGTTCTTC
CASSQAGGLGEQFF
>TRBJ1-1|TRBV4-2|NA|NA
TGTGCCAGCAGCCGCGTAAACTTCAGCAGCTCCCGAACCCTCTTTATGAACACTGAAGCTTTCTTT
CASSRVNFSSSRTLFMNTEAFF
>TRBJ1-2|TRBV15|many|NA
TGTGCCACCAGCAGAGATAAGACAGATGCTTGCACCTTC
CATSRDKTDACTF
>TRBJ2-1|TRBV20-1|NA|NA
TGCAGTGCTAGAGATATGGTGAGCTCCTACAATGAGCAGTTCTTC
CSARDMVSSYNEQFF
>TRBJ1-3|TRBV5-5|many|NA
TGTGCCAGCAGCTCCCAGGGTCTGTTCTCTGGAAACACCATATATTTT
CASSSQGLFSGNTIYF
>TRBJ1-2|TRBV6-1|few|TRBD1
TGTGCCAGCAGATCCTACCGGGACAGGGATTCCGATGGCTACACCTTC
CASRSYRDRDSDGYTF
>TRBJ1-2|TRBV28|many|NA
TGTGCCAGCAGTGCCCTCAGGGTTTCTGGCTACACCTTC
CASSALRVSGYTF
>TRBJ1-1|TRBV28|NA|NA
TGTGCCAGCAGTTTTCCAGGAGCGAGAGCTTTCTTT
CASSFPGARAFF
>TRBJ1-2|TRBV27|NA|TRBD1
TGTGCCAGCAGTTTATTAGGGGACAGGGTGGATGGCTACACCTTC
CASSLLGDRVDGYTF
>TRBJ1-6|TRBV3-1|many|NA
TGTGCCAGCAGCCAAGAAGGCGGAGATAATTCACCCCTCCACTTT
CASSQEGGDNSPLHF